Presented here are 30 T cell receptor beta chains from one specimen sequenced in a study of Graves' ophthalmopathy and Graves' hyperthyroidism. For repertoire sequencing, the TCR beta CDR3 regions were amplified from RNA transcripts. In the first round, RT-PCR was carried out with HTBI primers, and a multiplex PCR formed the second round. In TCRdb, the multiplex PCR reads were re-called with MiXCR into one record per CDR3 protein. The profile shows 650,000 to 900,000 distinct CDR3 sequences, roughly two fifths of them singletons. The sequencing input was peripheral blood. The receptors stem from an adult man with Graves' ophthalmopathy.

V usage is TRBV7-9 and J usage is TRBJ2-7; the D gene is possibly TRBD1 (5 bases). Trimming left V 4 bases short and J 2 bases short, with 18 bases between. Germline CDR1 SEHNR, CDR2 FQNEAQ (reference sequence). This CDR3 region has 16 residues. CDR3 in amino acids: CASSSIARVHPYEQYF. The CDR3 nucleotides read TGTGCCAGCAGCTCAATCGCCAGGGTACATCCCTACGAGCAGTACTTC.

This rearrangement joins TRBV5-6 to TRBJ2-2, with 11 bases matching TRBD2. This CDR3 is built from 17 residues. The V gene's germline CDR1 is SGHDT and CDR2 YYEEEE. The V segment lost 6 bases and the J segment 0 bases; nucleotides outside the gene matches: 7. CDR3 sequence: CASTTSGGNANTGELFF. Here the CDR3 DNA reads TGTGCCAGCACTACTAGCGGGGGCAACGCGAACACCGGGGAGCTGTTTTTT.

This clonotype was counted once. The V call is TRBV20-1, the J call TRBJ1-5, with D perhaps TRBD1 (6 bases). Deletions cut 3 bases from V and 5 bases from J, with 23 bases between. Germline V gene lookup returns CDR1 DFQATT and CDR2 SNEGSKA (reference sequence). CDR3 size: 17 residues. CDR3 sequence: CSASSADRTFLDQPQHF. CDR3 in DNA: TGCAGTGCTAGTAGTGCGGACAGAACATTTTTGGATCAGCCCCAGCATTTT.

This clonotype was observed a handful of times. V gene TRBV20-1 combines with J gene TRBJ1-4; perhaps TRBD1 as D (5 bases). The CDR3 consists of 14 residues. Deletions cut 0 bases from V and 6 bases from J, with 11 bases between. Germline V gene data show CDR1 as DFQATT and CDR2 as SNEGSKA (reference sequence). CDR3 coding DNA: TGCAGTGCTAGAGATCAAGGGGCTGATGAAAAACTGTTTTTT. The encoded protein is CSARDQGADEKLFF.

The chain uses TRBV10-1 and TRBJ2-3; D is uncertain. This CDR3 is built from 12 residues. CDR1 WNHNN and CDR2 SYGVQD come from the germline V gene (reference sequence). V was shortened by 8 bases and J by 0 bases, with 6 bases between the two germline ends. DNA of the CDR3: TGCGCCAGCGGAACTAGCACAGATACGCAGTATTTT. Amino acids: CASGTSTDTQYF.

This clonotype has just a few counts. V usage is TRBV7-9 and J usage is TRBJ2-2; the match to TRBD2 covers 7 bases. Germline lookup yields CDR1 SEHNR and CDR2 FQNEAQ (reference sequence). The CDR3 consists of 16 residues. Trimming cost V 3 bases and J 1 base; bases outside gene matches: 5. The CDR3 DNA reads TGTGCCAGCAGCTTGGAACCTAGCGGGAACACCGGGGAGCTGTTTTTT. It is translated as CASSLEPSGNTGELFF.

The chain uses TRBV24-1 and TRBJ1-5; perhaps TRBD1 as D (5 bases). Trimming pared 11 bases from V and 0 bases from J, leaving 16 bases between. The CDR3 sequence is 15 residues long. CDR1 is KGHDR, CDR2 SFDVKD, per germline. The CDR3 DNA sequence: TGTGCCAGCTCGGTCCAGGGAAATAGCAATCAGCCCCAGCATTTT. It is translated as CASSVQGNSNQPQHF.

The J gene is TRBJ2-5, the V gene TRBV12-3 or TRBV12-4; 7 bases line up with TRBD1. This CDR3 is built from 16 residues. J was trimmed by 2 bases and V by 4 bases; bases with no gene match: 10. The CDR3 sequence: CASSSLNQGEQETQYF. The CDR3 region has the DNA TGTGCCAGCAGTTCTCTCAATCAGGGGGAACAAGAGACCCAGTACTTC.

A few counts support this clonotype. The chain recombines TRBV7-2 with TRBJ1-2, with D hard to call. CDR3 length: 15 amino acids. The V end lost 5 bases, the J end lost 0 bases, and 13 bases lay between the germline ends. Germline V gives CDR1 SGHTA, CDR2 FQGNSA. CDR3 DNA: TGTGCCAGCAGCCAAACAGTTAGCTCTAACTATGGCTACACCTTC. Protein product: CASSQTVSSNYGYTF.

This clonotype was detected many times. The chain uses TRBV10-1 and TRBJ1-1; D gene uncertain. Germline V gene data show CDR1 as WNHNN and CDR2 as SYGVQD (reference sequence). The V and J ends lost 2 bases and 3 bases respectively, with 10 bases between them. CDR3 length: 14 amino acids. The CDR3 is CASSEPAEDTEAFF. DNA for the CDR3: TGCGCCAGCAGTGAGCCCGCTGAGGACACTGAAGCTTTCTTT.

This clonotype was detected a few times. The chain combines TRBV5-1 with TRBJ1-1; D is possibly TRBD1 (5 bases). Trimming took 5 bases from V and 2 from J, leaving 16 bases between them. Germline CDR1 and CDR2: SGHRS and YFSETQ. This CDR3 is built from 15 residues. CDR3 region: CASRGTGLRNTEAFF. As DNA, the CDR3 is TGCGCCAGCAGGGGGACCGGGTTGAGAAACACTGAAGCTTTCTTT.

The rearrangement uses TRBV2 and TRBJ2-5; TRBD1 or TRBD2 may be the D gene (5 bases each). V was trimmed by 5 bases and J by 3 bases, leaving 10 bases between them. Looked up from germline, CDR1 is SNHLY and CDR2 is FYNNEI. There are 13 residues in the CDR3. CDR3 in amino acids: CASSPGAKETQYF. Here the CDR3 DNA reads TGTGCCAGCAGTCCCGGGGCAAAAGAGACCCAGTACTTC. The whole variable domain, filled in from reference TRBV2 and TRBJ2-5, reads EPEVTQTPSHQVTQMGQEVILRCVPISNHLYFYWYRQILGQKVEFLVSFYNNEISEKSEIFDDQFSVERPDGSNFTLKIRSTKLEDSAMYFCASSPGAKETQYFGPGTRLLVL.

Remarks on this clonotype: This may come from a read error, since a much larger clone is one base off. Since the CDR3 does not end with the conserved phenylalanine or tryptophan, this likely comes from a read error. V usage is TRBV10-3 and J usage is TRBJ1-1, with D unclear. The CDR3 runs 13 residues. Germline CDR1 and CDR2: ENHRY and SYGVKD. CDR3 nucleotide sequence: TGTGCCAGCAGTTACTCACCTAACACTGAAGCTTTCCTT. It yields the protein CASSYSPNTEAFL.

With regard to this clonotype: A much more abundant neighbour one base away suggests this may be a read error. The conserved phenylalanine or tryptophan normally closing the CDR3 is absent here, so this likely arose from a read error. The CDR3 loop reads CASSSTGDYGYTS. Written as DNA, the CDR3 is TGTGCCAGCAGTTCGACGGGGGACTATGGCTACACCTCC. J is TRBJ1-2 and V is TRBV2; maybe TRBD1 (5 bases). Germline CDR1 and CDR2: SNHLY and FYNNEI. V lost 5 bases to trimming and J lost 3 bases, with 10 bases between them. The CDR3 length is 13 residues.

Turning to this clonotype: An end of the junction differs from the germline gene, which may be a read error. The genes are TRBV25-1 and TRBJ1-1, with D uncertain. Germline V gene sequence: CDR1 MGHDK, CDR2 SYGVNS. The CDR3 totals 12 residues. CDR3 sequence (DNA): TGTACCAGCAGGAACACGAACACTGAAGCTTCCTTT. This sequence encodes CTSRNTNTEASF.

The V gene is TRBV7-9, the J gene TRBJ1-3; no clear D gene. V shed 6 bases and J shed 4 bases, with 22 bases lying between them. The germline V gene encodes CDR1 SEHNR and CDR2 FQNEAQ (reference sequence). CDR3 length: 17 amino acids. CDR3 amino acids: CASSLRSTGPAGNTIYF. The DNA for the CDR3 is TGTGCCAGCAGTCTTAGGTCAACGGGCCCAGCCGGAAACACCATATATTTT.

The genes are TRBV5-5 and TRBJ2-7, with 10 bases aligning to TRBD1. CDR1 SGHKS and CDR2 YYEKEE come from the germline V gene (reference sequence). The CDR3 contains 15 residues. The ends lost 2 bases at V and 4 bases at J; junction bases unmatched: 6. The CDR3: CASSLGTGDDYEQYF. CDR3 coding DNA: TGTGCCAGCAGCTTAGGGACAGGGGATGATTACGAGCAGTACTTC.

About this clonotype itself: Sequence at one end of the junction differs from germline and may be a read error. The rearrangement uses TRBV7-9 and TRBJ1-6; no clear D. Germline V gene sequence: CDR1 SEHNR, CDR2 FQNEAQ (reference sequence). The CDR3 is 17 residues long. The CDR3 reads CASSQDDRVYYNSPLHF. The DNA of the CDR3 is TGCGCCAGCAGCCAAGATGATCGGGTCTACTATAATTCACCCCTCCACTTT.

Note on this clonotype: A read error is possible here, since a much larger clone lies one base away. The rearrangement links TRBV9 to TRBJ1-1, with D perhaps TRBD1 (6 bases). The germline V gene encodes CDR1 SGDLS and CDR2 YYNGEE. The CDR3 spans 15 residues. The CDR3 loop reads CASGVESSRGPEAFF. The CDR3 DNA reads as TGTGCCAGCGGCGTAGAATCCAGTCGGGGGCCTGAAGCTTTCTTT.

This clonotype was picked up many times. V gene TRBV29-1 combines with J gene TRBJ2-5, with 10 nucleotides matching TRBD1. J gave up 5 bases and V 8 bases, and 8 bases lay outside the gene matches. The CDR3 length is 13 residues. The germline V gene encodes CDR1 SQVTM and CDR2 ANQGSEA. The CDR3 nucleotides are TGCAGCTTACTGACAGGGGGCTTCGAGACCCAGTACTTC. The encoded protein is CSLLTGGFETQYF.

About this clonotype itself: A much larger clone differs by one base, so this may be a read error. The chain couples TRBV25-1 to TRBJ2-2; TRBD2 is a possible D gene (6 bases). CDR1 MGHDK and CDR2 SYGVNS come from the germline V gene. The CDR3 is 15 amino acids. The CDR3 DNA is TGTGCCAGCATCGGAGGGAGCGTTTTGGCCGGGGATCTGTTTTTT. It is translated as CASIGGSVLAGDLFF.

Remarks on this clonotype: A much larger clone lies one base from this, so it may be a read error. The J gene is TRBJ1-5, the V gene TRBV24-1; no definite D call. Germline-derived CDR1 and CDR2 are KGHDR and SFDVKD. Deletions cut 11 bases from V and 6 bases from J, with 22 bases between. This CDR3 is built from 15 residues. The CDR3 coding sequence is TGTGCCAACACCTTCGGGGTTAACGTAGGTCAGCCCCAGCATTTT. This gives the protein CANTFGVNVGQPQHF.

V usage is TRBV7-2 and J usage is TRBJ2-7; a weak D match, TRBD2 (7 bases). This CDR3 has 13 residues. Trimming cost V 8 bases and J 7 bases, with 18 bases left between them. Germline CDR1 SGHTA, CDR2 FQGNSA. Written as DNA, the CDR3 is TGTGCCAGCCAGTCTGGGGGGGCGGGAGAGCAGTACTTC. Translation gives CASQSGGAGEQYF.

To note about this clonotype: This may come from a read error, since a much larger clone is one base off. The chain uses TRBV20-1 and TRBJ1-1, with D perhaps matching TRBD1 (6 bases). V lost 6 bases, J lost 3 bases, and 20 bases lay in between. CDR1 and CDR2 (germline): DFQATT, SNEGSKA (reference sequence). The CDR3 contains 15 residues. The CDR3 sequence: CSASPTTGQDTEAFF. The DNA of the CDR3 is TGCAGTGCCTCCCCTACTACAGGGCAGGACACTGAAGCTTTCTTT.

The chain uses TRBV10-3 and TRBJ2-7; 10 nucleotides line up with TRBD1. The germline V gene has CDR1 ENHRY and CDR2 SYGVKD. J lost 3 bases, V lost 11 bases, and 10 bases had no gene match. The CDR3 spans 14 residues. The CDR3 bases are TGTGCCTGCAGTCCCGGACAGGGGGGCTACGAGCAGTACTTC. It translates to CACSPGQGGYEQYF.

The V and J genes are TRBV6-5 and TRBJ2-7; D is unresolved. CDR3 size: 12 residues. CDR1 and CDR2 (germline): MNHEY, SVGAGI. Trimming took off 7 bases at V and 3 bases at J, with 10 bases between the two ends. In DNA form, the CDR3 reads TGTGCCAGCACAGACCACCTCTACGAGCAGTACTTC. Protein: CASTDHLYEQYF.

V gene TRBV2 combines with J gene TRBJ1-4; the match to TRBD1 covers 8 bases. The junction had 7 bases not matched to a gene; V was cut back by 7 bases and J by 6 bases. Germline loops: CDR1 SNHLY, CDR2 FYNNEI. The CDR3 is 14 residues long. CDR3 amino acids: CASTPGGVDEKLFF. The CDR3 bases are TGTGCCAGCACCCCAGGGGGCGTGGATGAAAAACTGTTTTTT.

With regard to this clonotype: At one of its ends the junction is not consistent with the germline gene, which may arise from a read error. The chain uses TRBV7-9 and TRBJ2-2; D might be TRBD2 (6 bases). CDR1 is SEHNR, CDR2 FQNEAQ, per germline (reference sequence). The CDR3 spans 16 residues. CDR3 DNA sequence: TGCGCCAGCAGCAAAGGGTGGGGGGTGAACACCGGGGAGCTGTTTTTT. Residues: CASSKGWGVNTGELFF.

The CDR3 sequence: CASSPFSSHTEAFF. The CDR3 DNA reads TGTGCCAGCAGTCCCTTTTCGTCACACACTGAAGCTTTCTTT. The V and J genes are TRBV12-3 or TRBV12-4 and TRBJ1-1; D uncertain. CDR3 length equals 14 residues. V lost 5 bases and J lost 3, with 13 bases in between.

This chain joins TRBV2 and TRBJ2-5; D may correspond to TRBD1 or TRBD2 (6 bases each). Trimming shortened V by 9 bases and J by 7 bases, and 21 bases separated the two germline ends. The CDR3 runs to 14 residues. From germline, CDR1 is SNHLY and CDR2 FYNNEI. The CDR3 region has the DNA TGTGCCAGTGAGGAGGGGAGGACAGCGCCGACCCAGTACTTC. Translating gives CASEEGRTAPTQYF.